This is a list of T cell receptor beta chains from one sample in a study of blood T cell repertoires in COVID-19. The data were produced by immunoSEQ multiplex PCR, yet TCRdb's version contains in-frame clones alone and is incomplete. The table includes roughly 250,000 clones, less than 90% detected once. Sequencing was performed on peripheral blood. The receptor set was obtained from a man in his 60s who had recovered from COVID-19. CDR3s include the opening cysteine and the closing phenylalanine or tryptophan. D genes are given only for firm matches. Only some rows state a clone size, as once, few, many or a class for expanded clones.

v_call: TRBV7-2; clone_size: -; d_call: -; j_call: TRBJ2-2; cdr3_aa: CASSFRQANTGELFF; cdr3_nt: TGTGCCAGCAGCTTCCGACAGGCGAACACCGGGGAGCTGTTTTTT
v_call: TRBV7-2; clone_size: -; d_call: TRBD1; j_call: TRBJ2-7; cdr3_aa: CASSLAENWDSSRQDYEQYF; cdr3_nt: TGTGCCAGCAGCTTAGCTGAGAACTGGGACAGCTCAAGACAAGACTACGAGCAGTACTTC
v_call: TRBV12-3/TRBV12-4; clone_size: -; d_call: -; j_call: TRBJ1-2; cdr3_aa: CASSIPGYGYTF; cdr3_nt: TGTGCCAGCAGTATACCGGGCTATGGCTACACCTTC
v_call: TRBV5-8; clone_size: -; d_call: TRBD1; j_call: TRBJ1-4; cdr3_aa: CASSDGQGVPNEKLFF; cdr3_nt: TGTGCCAGCAGCGACGGACAGGGGGTACCTAATGAAAAACTGTTTTTT
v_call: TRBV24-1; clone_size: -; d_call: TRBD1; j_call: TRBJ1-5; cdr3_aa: CATSDSDRDQPQHF; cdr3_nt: TGTGCCACCAGTGATTCGGACAGGGATCAGCCCCAGCATTTT
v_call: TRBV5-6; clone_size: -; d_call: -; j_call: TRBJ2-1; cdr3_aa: CASSLVGGENEQFF; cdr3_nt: TGTGCCAGCAGCTTGGTGGGGGGTGAAAATGAGCAGTTCTTC
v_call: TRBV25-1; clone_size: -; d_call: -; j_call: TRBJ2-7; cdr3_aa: CASSPGTPYEQYF; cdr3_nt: TGTGCCAGCAGCCCCGGGACACCCTACGAGCAGTACTTC
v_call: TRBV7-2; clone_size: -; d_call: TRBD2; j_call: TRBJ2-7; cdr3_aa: CASSLASSGGLYEQYF; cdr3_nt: TGTGCCAGCAGCTTAGCGTCTAGCGGGGGGCTATACGAGCAGTACTTC
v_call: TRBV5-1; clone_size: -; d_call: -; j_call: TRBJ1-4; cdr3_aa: CASRTEGRTNEKLFF; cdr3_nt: TGCGCCAGCAGGACCGAAGGGAGGACTAATGAAAAACTGTTTTTT
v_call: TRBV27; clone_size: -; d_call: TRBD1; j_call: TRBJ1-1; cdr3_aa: CASTRQGYTEAFF; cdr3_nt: TGTGCCAGCACCAGACAGGGGTACACTGAAGCTTTCTTT
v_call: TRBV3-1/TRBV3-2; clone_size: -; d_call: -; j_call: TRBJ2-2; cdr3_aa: CASSQTGPMGEGELFF; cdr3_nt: TGTGCCAGCAGCCAAACTGGGCCCATGGGAGAAGGGGAGCTGTTTTTT
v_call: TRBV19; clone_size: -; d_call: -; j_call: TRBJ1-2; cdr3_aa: CASSYGQNYGYTF; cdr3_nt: TGTGCCAGTAGTTACGGACAGAACTATGGCTACACCTTC
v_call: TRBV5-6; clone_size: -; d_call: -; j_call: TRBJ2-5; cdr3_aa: CASSLFSPQETQYF; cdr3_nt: TGTGCCAGCAGCTTGTTCTCCCCTCAAGAGACCCAGTACTTC
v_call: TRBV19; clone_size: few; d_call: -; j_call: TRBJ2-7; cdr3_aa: CASSIGSWVAQALDEQYF; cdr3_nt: TGTGCCAGTAGTATAGGAAGCTGGGTGGCGCAGGCGTTGGACGAGCAGTACTTC
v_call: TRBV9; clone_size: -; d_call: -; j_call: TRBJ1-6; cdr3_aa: CASSVGGGEDSPLHF; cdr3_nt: TGTGCCAGCAGCGTCGGAGGGGGGGAGGATTCACCCCTCCACTTT
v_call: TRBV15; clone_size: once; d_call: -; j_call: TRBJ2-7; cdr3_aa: CATSRDTRPREAEQYF; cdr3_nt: TGTGCCACCAGCAGAGATACTAGGCCCCGTGAGGCCGAGCAGTACTTC
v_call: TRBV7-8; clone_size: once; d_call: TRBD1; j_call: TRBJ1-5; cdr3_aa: CASSPGTGKFQPQHF; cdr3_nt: TGTGCCAGCAGCCCCGGGACAGGGAAATTTCAGCCCCAGCATTTT
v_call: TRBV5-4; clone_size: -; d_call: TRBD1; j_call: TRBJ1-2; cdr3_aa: CASSSGQGALGYTF; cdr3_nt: TGTGCCAGCAGTTCCGGACAGGGGGCGCTTGGCTACACCTTC
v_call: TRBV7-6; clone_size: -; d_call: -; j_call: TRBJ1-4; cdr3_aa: CASSLAWGGQDEKLFF; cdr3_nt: TGTGCCAGCAGCTTAGCGTGGGGGGGGCAGGACGAAAAACTGTTTTTT
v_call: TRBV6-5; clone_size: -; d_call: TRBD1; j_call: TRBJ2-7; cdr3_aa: CASSYSPGGSSYEQYF; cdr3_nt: TGTGCCAGCAGTTACTCGCCAGGGGGCAGCTCCTACGAGCAGTACTTC
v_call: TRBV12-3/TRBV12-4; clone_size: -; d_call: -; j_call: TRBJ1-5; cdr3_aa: CASSAFFQPQHF; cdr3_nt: TGTGCCAGCAGTGCGTTTTTCCAGCCCCAGCATTTT